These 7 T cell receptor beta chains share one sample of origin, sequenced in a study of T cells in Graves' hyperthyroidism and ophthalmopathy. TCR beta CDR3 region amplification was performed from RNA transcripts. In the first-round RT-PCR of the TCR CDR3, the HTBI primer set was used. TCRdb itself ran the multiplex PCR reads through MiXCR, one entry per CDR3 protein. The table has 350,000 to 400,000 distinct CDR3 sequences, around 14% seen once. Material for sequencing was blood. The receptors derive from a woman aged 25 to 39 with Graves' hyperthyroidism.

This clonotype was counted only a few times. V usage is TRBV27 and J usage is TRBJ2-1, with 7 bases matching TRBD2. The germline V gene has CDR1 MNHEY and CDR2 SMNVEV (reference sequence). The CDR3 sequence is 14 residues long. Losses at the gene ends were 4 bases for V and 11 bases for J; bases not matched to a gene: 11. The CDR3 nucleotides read TGTGCCAGCAGTTCGGGGGGTATTAGCTGGAAGCAGTTCTTC. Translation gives CASSSGGISWKQFF.

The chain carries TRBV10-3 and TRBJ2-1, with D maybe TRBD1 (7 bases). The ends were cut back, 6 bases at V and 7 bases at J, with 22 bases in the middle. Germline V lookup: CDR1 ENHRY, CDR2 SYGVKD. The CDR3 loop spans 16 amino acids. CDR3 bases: TGTGCCATCAGAGACTCCACAGGGGATGGGAGGAATGAGCAGTTCTTC. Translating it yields CAIRDSTGDGRNEQFF.

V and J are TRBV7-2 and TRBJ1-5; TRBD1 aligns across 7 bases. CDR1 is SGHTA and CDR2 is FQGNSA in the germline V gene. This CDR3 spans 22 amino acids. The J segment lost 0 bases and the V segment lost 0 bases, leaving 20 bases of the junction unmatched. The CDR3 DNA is TGTGCCAGCAGCTTAGCGAGGTCCCCGAGACAGGGCCTTTTAAATAGCAATCAGCCCCAGCATTTT. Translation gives CASSLARSPRQGLLNSNQPQHF. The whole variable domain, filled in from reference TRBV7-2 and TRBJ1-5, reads GAGVSQSPSNKVTEKGKDVELRCDPISGHTALYWYRQSLGQGLEFLIYFQGNSAPDKSGLPSDRFSAERTGGSVSTLTIQRTQQEDSAVYLCASSLARSPRQGLLNSNQPQHFGDGTRLSIL.

The CDR3 loop reads CASSPGARSEQYF. CDR3 in DNA: TGTGCCAGCAGTCCCGGAGCGAGGTCCGAGCAGTACTTC. The V call is TRBV28, the J call TRBJ2-7, with D hard to call. The CDR3 runs 13 residues. CDR1 is MDHEN, CDR2 SYDVKM, per germline. Trimming cost V 5 bases and J 6 bases, with 14 bases left between them.

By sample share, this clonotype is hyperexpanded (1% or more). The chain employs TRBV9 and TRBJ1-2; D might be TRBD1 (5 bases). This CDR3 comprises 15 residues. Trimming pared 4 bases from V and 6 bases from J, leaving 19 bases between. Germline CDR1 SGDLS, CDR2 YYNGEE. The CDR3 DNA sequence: TGTGCCAGCAGCCCCTTTGCGGGGGGTTCGGATGGCTACACCTTC. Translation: CASSPFAGGSDGYTF.

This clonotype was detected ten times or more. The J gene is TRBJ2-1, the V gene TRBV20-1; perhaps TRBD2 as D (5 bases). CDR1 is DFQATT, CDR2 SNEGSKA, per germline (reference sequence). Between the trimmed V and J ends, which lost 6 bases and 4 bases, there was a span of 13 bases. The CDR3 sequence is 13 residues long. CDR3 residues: CSAPTGGYNEQFF. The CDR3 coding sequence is TGCAGTGCCCCAACCGGCGGGTACAATGAGCAGTTCTTC.

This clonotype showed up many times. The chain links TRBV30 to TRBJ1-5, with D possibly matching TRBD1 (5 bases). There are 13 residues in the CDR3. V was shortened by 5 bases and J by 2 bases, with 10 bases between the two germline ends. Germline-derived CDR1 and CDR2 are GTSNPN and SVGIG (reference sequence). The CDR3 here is CAWGGTGNQPQHF. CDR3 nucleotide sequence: TGTGCCTGGGGTGGGACCGGCAATCAGCCCCAGCATTTT.